The 25 T cell receptor beta chains below come from one sample, sequenced in a study of a mutant IDH1 vaccine in newly diagnosed glioma. Time point given: week 23, last vaccination. Every single dose of the vaccine, 300 ug of mutant IDH1 20-mer peptide, came with topical imiquimod. These receptors lack a known antigen. Clones were sequenced by immunoSEQ multiplex PCR, and TCRdb holds only the in-frame ones, with some missing. The sample lists 70,000 to 95,000 clones, approximately 85% seen once, with approximately 0.8% in the top ten. The specimen was PBMCs, collected from a glioma patient whose treatment included an IDH1 peptide vaccine. The receptors come from a woman aged 45-60 years with glioma.

The rearrangement links TRBV27 to TRBJ2-3; D is undetermined. V shed 8 bases and J shed 0 bases, with 9 bases lying between them. Germline lookup yields CDR1 MNHEY and CDR2 SMNVEV (reference sequence). The CDR3 loop spans 13 amino acids. The CDR3 DNA follows: TGTGCCAGCGTGGCTGCTAGCACAGATACGCAGTATTTT. As protein: CASVAASTDTQYF.

This chain links TRBV6-1 with TRBJ2-7; unclear D gene. The CDR3 sequence is 14 residues long. The germline CDR1 and CDR2 sequences are MNHNS and SASEGT. The V and J ends lost 2 bases and 0 bases respectively, with 8 bases between them. CDR3 region: CASSEFVSSYEQYF. In DNA, the CDR3 is TGTGCCAGCAGTGAATTTGTCAGCTCCTACGAGCAGTACTTC.

This chain joins TRBV14 and TRBJ2-2, with 7 bases identical to TRBD2. This CDR3 has 15 residues. Germline V gene lookup returns CDR1 SGHDN and CDR2 FVKESK. J was trimmed by 7 bases and V by 0 bases; bases with no gene match: 5. CDR3 in DNA: TGTGCCAGCAGCCAAGACGGGGGGAAGGGCGGGGAGCTGTTTTTT. It codes for CASSQDGGKGGELFF.

The chain is built from TRBV28 and TRBJ1-6; D is unresolved. CDR3 length equals 13 residues. V dropped 8 bases and J dropped 14 bases, with 19 bases sitting between them. Germline V lookup: CDR1 MDHEN, CDR2 SYDVKM. The CDR3 nucleotides are TGTGCCAGCGCCCTCCTTCAGGCCTGGGCCCTCCACTTT. The encoded protein is CASALLQAWALHF.

This chain links TRBV5-4 with TRBJ2-7; TRBD2 matches 9 bases. Per germline, CDR1 SGHNT and CDR2 YYREEE (reference sequence). The CDR3 is 16 residues long. V lost 7 bases and J lost 0; bases outside the gene matches: 11. In nucleotides, the CDR3 is TGTGCCAGCTCTCCAGGGGGTAGCGGGGGCTCCTACGAGCAGTACTTC. It specifies CASSPGGSGGSYEQYF.

The chain carries TRBV9 and TRBJ1-5, with TRBD1 as a possible D gene (5 bases). The CDR3 has 14 amino acids. Between the trimmed V and J ends, which lost 0 bases and 4 bases, there was a span of 8 bases. The germline gives CDR1 SGDLS, CDR2 YYNGEE. In nucleotides, the CDR3 is TGTGCCAGCAGCGTAGATGGGGGGAATCAGCCCCAGCATTTT. Its protein is CASSVDGGNQPQHF.

The V gene is TRBV28, the J gene TRBJ1-2; TRBD1 aligns across 8 bases. The CDR3 extends over 16 amino acids. The germline CDR1 and CDR2 sequences are MDHEN and SYDVKM. V gave up 5 bases and J gave up 4 bases; unmatched junction bases: 12. The CDR3: CASSPGTGHRGYGYTF. The CDR3 DNA reads as TGTGCCAGCAGTCCCGGGACAGGTCATCGGGGCTATGGCTACACCTTC.

The J gene is TRBJ2-1, the V gene TRBV11-2; 7 bases are a match to TRBD1. From germline, CDR1 is SGHAT and CDR2 FQNNGV. V gave up 2 bases and J gave up 5 bases; unmatched junction bases: 9. The CDR3 is 16 amino acids. The CDR3 nucleotides read TGTGCCAGCAGCTTACAGGGGGTTAGCGTTGACAATGAGCAGTTCTTC. Its protein is CASSLQGVSVDNEQFF.

The CDR3 sequence: CASSLAGGSYEQYF. As DNA, the CDR3 is TGTGCCAGCAGTTTGGCGGGAGGGTCCTACGAGCAGTACTTC. The chain employs TRBV28 and TRBJ2-7; 9 bases line up with TRBD2. Trimming at V came to 3 bases and at J to 1 base, leaving 1 base not matched to a gene. The germline V gene has CDR1 MDHEN and CDR2 SYDVKM. This CDR3 comprises 14 residues.

The chain uses TRBV2 and TRBJ2-7, with D possibly called TRBD1 or TRBD2 (5 bases each). This CDR3 spans 13 amino acids. CDR1 and CDR2 (germline): SNHLY, FYNNEI. Trimming stripped 10 bases from V and 6 bases from J, with 19 bases between. In nucleotides, the CDR3 is TGTGCCACAGGGAGCTTAAGGTCGCTCGAGCAGTACTTC. Translating gives CATGSLRSLEQYF.

The V gene is TRBV11-2, the J gene TRBJ1-1; 9 nucleotides line up with TRBD1. The CDR3 runs 14 residues. V trimming: 5 bases; J trimming: 4 bases; junction bases outside the gene matches: 5. Per the germline V gene, CDR1 is SGHAT and CDR2 is FQNNGV. The CDR3 nucleotides read TGTGCCAGCAGCCTCACAGGGGGCTTCACTGAAGCTTTCTTT. Protein sequence: CASSLTGGFTEAFF. The whole variable domain, filled in from reference TRBV11-2 and TRBJ1-1, reads EAGVAQSPRYKIIEKRQSVAFWCNPISGHATLYWYQQILGQGPKLLIQFQNNGVVDDSQLPKDRFSAERLKGVDSTLKIQPAKLEDSAVYLCASSLTGGFTEAFFGQGTRLTVV.

This clone was seen just once. This chain joins TRBV27 and TRBJ2-1; no clear D. V gave up 5 bases and J gave up 9 bases, with 11 bases separating them. The V gene's germline CDR1 is MNHEY and CDR2 SMNVEV (reference sequence). CDR3 length: 12 amino acids. CDR3 loop: CASSRPKGEQFF. CDR3 DNA: TGTGCCAGCAGTAGACCGAAGGGTGAGCAGTTCTTC.

The chain combines TRBV4-2 with TRBJ2-1; D is undetermined. CDR3 length: 18 amino acids. The V and J ends lost 0 bases and 1 base respectively, with 16 bases between them. From germline, CDR1 is LGHNA and CDR2 YNFKEQ. The CDR3 DNA reads TGTGCCAGCAGCCAAGATAGGGCGGTAAGTGCGTCCTACAATGAGCAGTTCTTC. Amino acids: CASSQDRAVSASYNEQFF.

The chain links TRBV29-1 to TRBJ2-1; D perhaps matches TRBD2 (6 bases). V lost 5 bases and J lost 9, with 17 bases in between. CDR3 size: 13 residues. The V gene's germline CDR1 is SQVTM and CDR2 ANQGSEA. CDR3 amino acids: CSVLGFDGSEQFF. CDR3 sequence (DNA): TGCAGCGTTCTCGGGTTCGACGGGAGTGAGCAGTTCTTC.

The V and J genes are TRBV27 and TRBJ2-1; 13 nucleotides align to TRBD2. Trimming cost V 5 bases and J 8 bases; bases outside gene matches: 6. In germline, CDR1 is MNHEY, CDR2 SMNVEV (reference sequence). The CDR3 length is 15 residues. CDR3 in amino acids: CASSVLAGGPHEQFF. Here the CDR3 DNA reads TGTGCCAGCAGTGTACTAGCGGGAGGGCCCCATGAGCAGTTCTTC.

This clone was picked up one time. The chain's CDR3 is CASSALQARSGNTIYF. The CDR3 DNA follows: TGTGCCAGCAGCGCATTACAGGCGCGCTCTGGAAACACCATATATTTT. V usage is TRBV5-6 and J usage is TRBJ1-3; weak D call: TRBD1 (5 bases). CDR3 length: 16 residues. CDR1 and CDR2 (germline): SGHDT, YYEEEE. Trimming removed 4 bases at V and 0 bases at J, with 14 bases between.

The chain has TRBV19 and TRBJ2-2; TRBD2 agrees at 14 bases. The CDR3 runs to 18 residues. CDR1 is LNHDA and CDR2 is SQIVND in the germline V gene (reference sequence). V shed 5 bases, J shed 0 bases, and the junction held 5 bases outside the gene matches. Written as DNA, the CDR3 is TGTGCCAGTAGTCCCGCGGGACTAGCGGGAGCGAACACCGGGGAGCTGTTTTTT. It yields the protein CASSPAGLAGANTGELFF. The variable domain in full, with the rest retrieved from reference TRBV19 and TRBJ2-2, is DGGITQSPKYLFRKEGQNVTLSCEQNLNHDAMYWYRQDPGQGLRLIYYSQIVNDFQKGDIAEGYSVSREKKESFPLTVTSAQKNPTAFYLCASSPAGLAGANTGELFFGEGSRLTVL.

The chain uses TRBV10-2 and TRBJ2-7; 8 bases line up with TRBD2. Trimming cost V 4 bases and J 0 bases; bases outside gene matches: 2. Germline CDR1 WSHSY, CDR2 SAAADI. The CDR3 has 14 amino acids. In DNA, the CDR3 is TGCGCCAGCAGTGTTAGCGGGGTCTCCTACGAGCAGTACTTC. Protein product: CASSVSGVSYEQYF.

This chain connects TRBV18 to TRBJ2-3; unclear D gene. Germline V gene sequence: CDR1 KGHSH, CDR2 LQKENI. This CDR3 spans 15 amino acids. V lost 1 base and J lost 0, with 8 bases in between. CDR3 nucleotide sequence: TGTGCCAGCTCACCACAGACGTCTAGCACAGATACGCAGTATTTT. It specifies CASSPQTSSTDTQYF.

The rearrangement joins TRBV7-8 to TRBJ2-7; no definite D call. CDR3 length: 15 amino acids. V was clipped by 7 bases and J by 4 bases, with 20 bases between them. Germline values: CDR1 SGHVS, CDR2 FQNEAQ. CDR3 sequence (DNA): TGTGCCAGCACCCCAGGACGAGGTTGGTCGTACGAGCAGTACTTC. Its translation is CASTPGRGWSYEQYF.

CDR3 DNA sequence: TGTGCCAGCAGTTCCTATGCGGGACTCTACGAGCAGTACTTC. Its translation is CASSSYAGLYEQYF. The chain combines TRBV6-6 with TRBJ2-7; D is perhaps TRBD2 (6 bases). The CDR3 is 14 residues long. CDR1 and CDR2 (germline): MNHNY, SVGAGI (reference sequence). Trimming pared 4 bases from V and 3 bases from J, leaving 13 bases between.

CDR3 coding DNA: TGCGCCAGCAGCCAAGCGACAGGCTTTTCATATGGCTACACCTTC. Protein: CASSQATGFSYGYTF. This chain uses TRBV4-1 with TRBJ1-2; D might be TRBD1 (6 bases). The CDR3 extends over 15 amino acids. Germline CDR1 MGHRA, CDR2 YSYEKL. Trimming cost V 1 base and J 5 bases, with 14 bases left between them.

This chain uses TRBV28 with TRBJ2-5; 10 nucleotides agree with TRBD1. The CDR3 has 16 amino acids. CDR1 is MDHEN and CDR2 is SYDVKM in the germline V gene. V lost 2 bases and J lost 5; bases outside the gene matches: 8. The CDR3 DNA reads as TGTGCCAGCAGTTTAAGAGGGACAGGGGATTATGAGACCCAGTACTTC. As protein: CASSLRGTGDYETQYF. Supplemented by reference TRBV28 and TRBJ2-5, the full variable domain reads DVKVTQSSRYLVKRTGEKVFLECVQDMDHENMFWYRQDPGLGLRLIYFSYDVKMKEKGDIPEGYSVSREKKERFSLILESASTNQTSMYLCASSLRGTGDYETQYFGPGTRLLVL.

This chain uses TRBV6-4 with TRBJ2-2; D call uncertain. CDR3 length: 14 residues. Germline values: CDR1 MRHNA, CDR2 SNTAGT. Trimming took off 6 bases at V and 3 bases at J, with 11 bases between the two ends. The CDR3 sequence is CASSATRYTGELFF. The CDR3 DNA reads TGTGCCAGCAGCGCGACGAGATACACCGGGGAGCTGTTTTTT.

V and J are TRBV6-5 and TRBJ1-3; D might be TRBD1 (6 bases). The CDR3 covers 15 residues. In germline, CDR1 is MNHEY, CDR2 SVGAGI. V lost 6 bases, J lost 2 bases, and 14 bases lay in between. Here the CDR3 reads CASRKGTYPGNTIYF. Here the CDR3 DNA reads TGTGCCAGCAGAAAGGGGACATATCCTGGAAACACCATATATTTT.